Listed below are T cell receptor beta chains from one sample, sequenced in a study of OX40 agonist ivuxolimab in advanced cancers. Clones were sequenced by immunoSEQ multiplex PCR, and TCRdb holds only the in-frame ones, with some missing. The top ten hold less than 5% of the sample, which has tens of thousands of clones, around 90% seen once. This sample comprised CD4+ or CD8+ T cells sorted from blood, obtained in a trial of the OX40 agonist ivuxolimab. The receptors stem from an adult with an advanced solid tumor such as melanoma, head and neck, liver or kidney cancer. Each CDR3 is given with its conserved first and last residue. A D gene is named only where the DNA matches it firmly. Expanded clones get a size class; other rows say once, few or many, or leave the size out.

J gene: TRBJ1-1
D gene: .
clone size: .
V gene: TRBV18
CDR3 protein: CASSPLGGNTEAFF
CDR3 DNA: TGTGCCAGCTCTCCTTTAGGGGGAAACACTGAAGCTTTCTTT

J gene: TRBJ2-2
D gene: TRBD1
clone size: .
V gene: TRBV10-2
CDR3 protein: CAASNIIGQGTGELFF
CDR3 DNA: TGCGCCGCCAGCAATATTATCGGACAGGGAACCGGGGAGCTGTTTTTT

J gene: TRBJ2-5
D gene: TRBD2
clone size: .
V gene: TRBV6-5
CDR3 protein: CASMTSGPQETQYF
CDR3 DNA: TGTGCCAGCATGACTAGCGGCCCCCAAGAGACCCAGTACTTC

J gene: TRBJ1-1
D gene: .
clone size: .
V gene: TRBV15
CDR3 protein: CATSRESGGGEAFF
CDR3 DNA: TGTGCCACCAGCAGAGAGTCCGGGGGCGGTGAAGCTTTCTTT

J gene: TRBJ2-3
D gene: TRBD2
clone size: once
V gene: TRBV7-9
CDR3 protein: CASSSFLAGGPGTQYF
CDR3 DNA: TGTGCCAGCAGTTCCTTCCTGGCGGGGGGGCCGGGTACGCAGTATTTT

J gene: TRBJ1-2
D gene: .
clone size: .
V gene: TRBV9
CDR3 protein: CASSSTGGYGYTF
CDR3 DNA: TGTGCCAGCAGCTCGACAGGAGGGTATGGCTACACCTTC

J gene: TRBJ2-3
D gene: .
clone size: .
V gene: TRBV7-2
CDR3 protein: CASSLAFSDTQYF
CDR3 DNA: TGTGCCAGCAGCTTAGCATTCTCAGATACGCAGTATTTT

J gene: TRBJ1-5
D gene: .
clone size: .
V gene: TRBV21-1
CDR3 protein: CASSLDSHRSNQPQHF
CDR3 DNA: TGTGCCAGCAGCCTAGACAGTCACCGAAGCAATCAGCCCCAGCATTTT

J gene: TRBJ2-1
D gene: TRBD1
clone size: .
V gene: TRBV5-1
CDR3 protein: CASSLATGSYNEQFF
CDR3 DNA: TGCGCCAGCAGCTTGGCGACAGGGTCCTACAATGAGCAGTTCTTC

J gene: TRBJ2-4
D gene: TRBD1
clone size: .
V gene: TRBV12-5
CDR3 protein: CASGLGTVENIQYF
CDR3 DNA: TGTGCTAGTGGTTTAGGGACAGTGGAAAACATTCAGTACTTC

J gene: TRBJ2-3
D gene: .
clone size: .
V gene: TRBV9
CDR3 protein: CASSARQAGTDTQYF
CDR3 DNA: TGTGCCAGCAGCGCCCGACAGGCAGGTACAGATACGCAGTATTTT

J gene: TRBJ2-1
D gene: TRBD2
clone size: .
V gene: TRBV6-1
CDR3 protein: CASSDRAGGGNEQFF
CDR3 DNA: TGTGCCAGCAGTGATCGGGCGGGAGGGGGCAATGAGCAGTTCTTC

J gene: TRBJ2-7
D gene: TRBD2
clone size: .
V gene: TRBV13
CDR3 protein: CASSSRTSGLSYEQYF
CDR3 DNA: TGTGCCAGCAGCTCCCGGACTAGCGGGCTCTCCTACGAGCAGTACTTC

J gene: TRBJ1-3
D gene: TRBD1
clone size: .
V gene: TRBV6-4
CDR3 protein: CASSLLRGRFGNTIYF
CDR3 DNA: TGTGCCAGCAGTCTCCTCAGGGGGCGTTTTGGAAACACCATATATTTT

J gene: TRBJ2-7
D gene: TRBD1
clone size: once
V gene: TRBV2
CDR3 protein: CASRKDRERSEQYF
CDR3 DNA: TGTGCCAGCAGGAAGGACAGGGAACGTTCCGAGCAGTACTTC

J gene: TRBJ1-3
D gene: .
clone size: .
V gene: TRBV19
CDR3 protein: CASSTPGQRNTIYF
CDR3 DNA: TGTGCCAGTAGTACCCCGGGACAACGCAACACCATATATTTT

J gene: TRBJ1-1
D gene: .
clone size: .
V gene: TRBV29-1
CDR3 protein: CSVEDQGWGEAFF
CDR3 DNA: TGCAGCGTTGAAGATCAGGGTTGGGGTGAAGCTTTCTTT

J gene: TRBJ2-6
D gene: .
clone size: .
V gene: TRBV7-2
CDR3 protein: CASSLGLTGANVLTF
CDR3 DNA: TGTGCCAGCAGCTTAGGGTTAACTGGGGCCAACGTCCTGACTTTC

J gene: TRBJ2-5
D gene: TRBD2
clone size: .
V gene: TRBV6-1
CDR3 protein: CASSEAATSGGQETQYF
CDR3 DNA: TGTGCCAGCAGTGAAGCAGCGACTAGCGGGGGCCAAGAGACCCAGTACTTC

J gene: TRBJ2-1
D gene: .
clone size: .
V gene: TRBV6-5
CDR3 protein: CASSGNNEQFF
CDR3 DNA: TGTGCCAGCAGCGGGAACAATGAGCAGTTCTTC

J gene: TRBJ1-4
D gene: TRBD1
clone size: .
V gene: TRBV18
CDR3 protein: CASSLRTGGEKLFF
CDR3 DNA: TGTGCCAGCTCACTGCGGACAGGGGGGGAAAAACTGTTTTTT

J gene: TRBJ2-7
D gene: TRBD1
clone size: .
V gene: TRBV6-1
CDR3 protein: CATPGQGSYEQYF
CDR3 DNA: TGTGCCACCCCGGGACAGGGGTCCTACGAGCAGTACTTC

J gene: TRBJ2-7
D gene: .
clone size: .
V gene: TRBV2
CDR3 protein: CASSRTSYEQYF
CDR3 DNA: TGTGCCAGCAGTCGAACCTCCTACGAGCAGTACTTC

J gene: TRBJ2-2
D gene: TRBD1
clone size: .
V gene: TRBV7-3
CDR3 protein: CASSSTGGGNTGELFF
CDR3 DNA: TGTGCCAGCAGCTCAACAGGGGGTGGGAACACCGGGGAGCTGTTTTTT

J gene: TRBJ1-4
D gene: .
clone size: .
V gene: TRBV11-2
CDR3 protein: CASSFTTTNEKLFF
CDR3 DNA: TGTGCCAGCAGCTTCACCACAACTAATGAAAAACTGTTTTTT